Shown below are 8 T cell receptor beta chains from a single sample sequenced in a study of T cell repertoires in cytomegalovirus infection. TCRdb used MiXCR to reprocess the reads, holding one entry per CDR3 protein. This sample has 900,000 to 950,000 distinct CDR3 sequences; 25% to 40% occur once, and the top ten carry roughly 13%. Antigens for these TCRs are unknown. This specimen was cultured CD8+ T cells from PBMCs, taken from culture after CMV antigen stimulation. The receptors shown here come from a human donor in good health (CMV status not recorded). Some clones in this sample may be carry-over from other donors' samples.

This clonotype was counted ten times or more. This chain connects TRBV12-3 or TRBV12-4 to TRBJ2-6, with 8 bases matching TRBD1. The CDR3 extends over 16 amino acids. The V and J ends lost 6 bases and 4 bases, in that order; junction bases with no gene match: 8. CDR3 residues: CASSPRGPVGANVLTF. CDR3 DNA sequence: TGTGCCAGCAGCCCCAGGGGGCCGGTAGGGGCCAACGTCCTGACTTTC.

The rearrangement uses TRBV5-6 and TRBJ2-3, with D possibly matching TRBD1 (6 bases). Germline values: CDR1 SGHDT, CDR2 YYEEEE. This CDR3 comprises 14 residues. V dropped 5 bases and J dropped 2 bases, with 12 bases sitting between them. CDR3 DNA: TGTGCCAGCAGAGCCGCAGGGGCCACAGATACGCAGTATTTT. Residues: CASRAAGATDTQYF.

The chain links TRBV9 to TRBJ1-1; D gene unclear. Germline CDR1 and CDR2: SGDLS and YYNGEE. The germline V and J ends were trimmed by 0 bases and 5 bases, with 8 bases remaining between them. The CDR3 extends over 13 amino acids. CDR3 in amino acids: CASSVAGRTEAFF. The DNA of the CDR3 is TGTGCCAGCAGCGTAGCAGGAAGGACTGAAGCTTTCTTT.

This sequence joins TRBV29-1 and TRBJ2-7; either TRBD1 or TRBD2 may fit D (5 bases each). Between the trimmed V and J ends, which lost 6 bases and 1 base, there was a span of 13 bases. This CDR3 is 13 amino acids long. Germline V lookup: CDR1 SQVTM, CDR2 ANQGSEA. The CDR3 loop reads CSVEGRRSYEQYF. CDR3 bases: TGCAGCGTCGAGGGACGCCGATCCTACGAGCAGTACTTC.

The rearrangement joins TRBV27 to TRBJ2-3; D may be TRBD2 (7 bases). Germline CDR1 and CDR2: MNHEY and SMNVEV (reference sequence). The CDR3 spans 14 residues. V was clipped by 11 bases and J by 4 bases, with 19 bases between them. Here the CDR3 DNA reads TGTGCCGGCGGGGGAGGGGGGCTTTCAGATACGCAGTATTTT. Translating gives CAGGGGGLSDTQYF.

The chain couples TRBV7-8 to TRBJ2-6; possible D gene TRBD2, 5 bases. The CDR3 consists of 16 residues. Germline CDR1 is SGHVS and CDR2 is FQNEAQ. V lost 7 bases and J lost 2, with 15 bases in between. The CDR3 loop reads CASTYGKGAGANVLTF. In DNA, the CDR3 is TGTGCCAGCACCTACGGGAAGGGCGCTGGGGCCAACGTCCTGACTTTC.

The V and J genes are TRBV6-1 and TRBJ2-7; D not certain. Trimming removed 4 bases at V and 0 bases at J, with 10 bases between. The CDR3 runs 14 residues. Looked up from germline, CDR1 is MNHNS and CDR2 is SASEGT. The CDR3 reads CASSVPRDSYEQYF. DNA of the CDR3: TGTGCCAGCAGTGTGCCCAGAGACTCCTACGAGCAGTACTTC.

This clonotype was seen a handful of times. The V gene is TRBV12-3 or TRBV12-4, the J gene TRBJ2-7, with D uncertain. V was clipped by 8 bases and J by 2 bases, with 7 bases between them. This CDR3 has 11 residues. Here the CDR3 reads CASAQAYEQYF. CDR3 bases: TGTGCCAGCGCTCAAGCCTACGAGCAGTACTTC.